This T cell receptor beta chain was recorded in a study of cytomegalovirus exposure and HLA in healthy donors. Study-wide context: Within the Caucasian-associated ancestry cluster were around 81% of the roughly 400 genotyped donors. General observations from the study: Later work found most CMV-associated TCR beta chains apparently HLA-restricted.

The CDR3 spans 16 residues. With 0 bases clipped from V and 2 bases from J, the junction kept 7 bases outside the gene matches. Germline V gene data show CDR1 as SEHNR and CDR2 as FQNEAQ (reference sequence). 13 Jbeta primers and 60 Vbeta primers were used for the PCR. The assay was immunoSEQ multiplex PCR, and TCRdb's table has in-frame clones only and misses some. The sample lists some 200,000 clones, roughly 90% occurring once. Concerning this clone: The antigen remains unidentified.

The source is a woman younger than 30 in good health and CMV-seronegative. Sequencing was done on a sample of PBMCs. The chain recombines TRBV7-9 with TRBJ2-7; TRBD1 agrees at 7 bases. CDR3 loop: CASSLATGQRTYEQYF. The CDR3, as DNA: TGTGCCAGCAGCTTAGCGACGGGACAGCGTACCTACGAGCAGTACTTC.